These T cell receptor beta chains were read from a single sample in a study of blood T cell repertoires in COVID-19. The method was immunoSEQ multiplex PCR; TCRdb's version includes in-frame clones alone and lacks a portion of them. The top ten hold 14% to 15% of the sample, which has nearly 55,000 clones, over 70% seen once. The sequenced sample consisted of peripheral blood. These receptor sequences come from a human donor with active or convalescent COVID-19. The donor label of this sample is uncertain. Both conserved end residues are part of each CDR3. Fields, in order: V gene, D gene, clone size, J gene, CDR3 protein, CDR3 DNA. A D gene is named only where the DNA matches it firmly. A row's size may be missing; if present it is once, few, many or a size class.

V: TRBV4-2
D: .
size: .
J: TRBJ1-1
CDR3: CASNSGVGTEAFF
DNA: TGTGCCAGCAACTCAGGGGTAGGGACTGAAGCTTTCTTT

V: TRBV30
D: .
size: .
J: TRBJ1-3
CDR3: CAWSIQDTTIYF
DNA: TGTGCCTGGAGTATCCAAGACACCACCATATATTTT

V: TRBV19
D: .
size: few
J: TRBJ1-4
CDR3: CASSRRAATNEKLFF
DNA: TGTGCCAGTAGTAGGCGTGCGGCAACTAATGAAAAACTGTTTTTT

V: TRBV9
D: .
size: once
J: TRBJ1-3
CDR3: CASSDMLGNTIYF
DNA: TGTGCCAGCAGCGATATGTTGGGAAACACCATATATTTT

V: TRBV5-1
D: .
size: .
J: TRBJ1-3
CDR3: CASSLAMSTSGNTIYF
DNA: TGCGCCAGCAGCTTGGCCATGAGCACCTCTGGAAACACCATATATTTT

V: TRBV5-6
D: TRBD2
size: .
J: TRBJ2-7
CDR3: CASHLAGAYEQYF
DNA: TGTGCCAGCCACCTAGCGGGGGCCTACGAGCAGTACTTC

V: TRBV11-2
D: TRBD2
size: .
J: TRBJ2-1
CDR3: CASSLGREWVYNEQFF
DNA: TGTGCCAGCAGCTTAGGGCGGGAGTGGGTCTACAATGAGCAGTTCTTC

V: TRBV6-5
D: .
size: few
J: TRBJ2-3
CDR3: CASSYSVTGSIDTQYF
DNA: TGTGCCAGCAGTTACTCGGTAACAGGGAGTATAGATACGCAGTATTTT

V: TRBV5-1
D: .
size: .
J: TRBJ2-5
CDR3: CASSSGLTRGETQYF
DNA: TGCGCCAGCAGCTCGGGACTCACGAGAGGGGAGACCCAGTACTTC

V: TRBV4-1
D: TRBD1
size: once
J: TRBJ1-2
CDR3: CASSQPRDSYGYTF
DNA: TGCGCCAGCAGCCAACCTAGGGACAGCTATGGCTACACCTTC

V: TRBV9
D: TRBD2
size: .
J: TRBJ2-2
CDR3: CASSSEGLSKYGELFF
DNA: TGTGCCAGCAGCTCAGAGGGACTATCTAAATACGGGGAGCTGTTTTTT

V: TRBV6-2/TRBV6-3
D: .
size: .
J: TRBJ1-2
CDR3: CASSHRLPNYGYTF
DNA: TGTGCCAGCAGTCATCGACTGCCTAACTATGGCTACACCTTC

V: TRBV27
D: .
size: .
J: TRBJ1-1
CDR3: CASSFGENTEAFF
DNA: TGTGCCAGCAGTTTTGGAGAGAACACTGAAGCTTTCTTT

V: TRBV10-3
D: TRBD1
size: once
J: TRBJ2-3
CDR3: CAINYRGGTDTQYF
DNA: TGTGCCATCAACTACAGGGGAGGCACAGATACGCAGTATTTT

V: TRBV3-1/TRBV3-2
D: .
size: .
J: TRBJ2-7
CDR3: CASSQVSSGPYEQYF
DNA: TGTGCCAGCAGCCAAGTAAGTAGCGGCCCCTACGAGCAGTACTTC

V: TRBV6-5
D: .
size: .
J: TRBJ1-4
CDR3: CASNHRTADEKLFF
DNA: TGTGCCAGCAACCACAGGACAGCTGATGAAAAACTGTTTTTT

V: TRBV11-2
D: .
size: .
J: TRBJ1-1
CDR3: CASSLAGRAFF
DNA: TGTGCCAGCAGCTTAGCCGGGAGAGCTTTCTTT

V: TRBV6-2/TRBV6-3
D: TRBD1
size: few
J: TRBJ2-7
CDR3: CASSSQILRDRGTYEQYF
DNA: TGTGCCAGCAGTTCACAAATCCTTCGGGACAGGGGGACCTACGAGCAGTACTTC

V: TRBV6-2/TRBV6-3
D: .
size: .
J: TRBJ2-4
CDR3: CASSHRTDYLAKNIQYF
DNA: TGTGCCAGCAGTCACCGCACCGACTACCTAGCCAAAAACATTCAGTACTTC

V: TRBV30
D: .
size: .
J: TRBJ1-6
CDR3: CAGRNNSPLHF
DNA: TGTGCCGGTAGAAATAATTCACCCCTCCACTTT

V: TRBV11-2
D: .
size: many
J: TRBJ2-1
CDR3: CASSPRDSFLLNEQFF
DNA: TGTGCCAGCAGCCCGCGGGACTCCTTCCTCCTCAATGAGCAGTTCTTC

V: TRBV5-1
D: TRBD2
size: .
J: TRBJ2-7
CDR3: CASSLSGLAYEQYF
DNA: TGCGCCAGCAGCTTGTCGGGACTAGCCTACGAGCAGTACTTC

V: TRBV2
D: TRBD1
size: .
J: TRBJ1-4
CDR3: CASSAGTGAGEKLFF
DNA: TGTGCCAGCAGTGCTGGGACAGGGGCGGGTGAAAAACTGTTTTTT

V: TRBV27
D: TRBD1
size: .
J: TRBJ2-1
CDR3: CASSFRDLTGRIFF
DNA: TGTGCCAGCAGTTTTCGCGATCTGACAGGGCGAATTTTCTTC